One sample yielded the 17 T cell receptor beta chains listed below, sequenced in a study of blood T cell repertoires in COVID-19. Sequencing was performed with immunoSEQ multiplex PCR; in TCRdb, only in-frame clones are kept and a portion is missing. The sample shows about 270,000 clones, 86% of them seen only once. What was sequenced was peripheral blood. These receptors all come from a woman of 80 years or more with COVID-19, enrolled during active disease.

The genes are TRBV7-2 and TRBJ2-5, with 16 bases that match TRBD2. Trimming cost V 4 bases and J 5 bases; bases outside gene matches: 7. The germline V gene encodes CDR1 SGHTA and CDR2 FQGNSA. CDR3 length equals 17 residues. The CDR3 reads CASSSLGLAGGRETQYF. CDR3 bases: TGTGCCAGCAGCTCCTTGGGACTAGCGGGGGGGCGGGAGACCCAGTACTTC.

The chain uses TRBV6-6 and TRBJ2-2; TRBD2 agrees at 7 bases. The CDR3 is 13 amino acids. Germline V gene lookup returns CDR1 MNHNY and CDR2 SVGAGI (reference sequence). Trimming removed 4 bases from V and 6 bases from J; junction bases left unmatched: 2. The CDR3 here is CASSWTSSGELFF. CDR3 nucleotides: TGTGCCAGCAGTTGGACTAGTTCCGGGGAGCTGTTTTTT.

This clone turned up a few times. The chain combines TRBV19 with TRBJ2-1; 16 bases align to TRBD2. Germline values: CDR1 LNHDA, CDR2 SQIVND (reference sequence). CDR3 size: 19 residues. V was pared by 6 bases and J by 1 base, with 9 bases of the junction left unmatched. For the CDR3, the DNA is TGTGCCAGTAGGAACACCGGGACTAGCGGGGGGGGATCCTACAATGAGCAGTTCTTC. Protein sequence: CASRNTGTSGGGSYNEQFF.

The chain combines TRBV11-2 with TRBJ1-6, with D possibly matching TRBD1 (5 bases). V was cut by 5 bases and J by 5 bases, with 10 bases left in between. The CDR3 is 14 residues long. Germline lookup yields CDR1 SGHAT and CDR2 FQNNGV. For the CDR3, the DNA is TGTGCCAGCAGCACAGGACGGGATAATTCACCCCTCCACTTT. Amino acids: CASSTGRDNSPLHF.

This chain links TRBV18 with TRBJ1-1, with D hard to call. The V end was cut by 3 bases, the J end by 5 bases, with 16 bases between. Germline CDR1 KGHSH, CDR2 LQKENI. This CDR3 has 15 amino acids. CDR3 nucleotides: TGTGCCAGCTCACCGTCCGGCAGCCGAGGGACTGAAGCTTTCTTT. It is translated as CASSPSGSRGTEAFF.

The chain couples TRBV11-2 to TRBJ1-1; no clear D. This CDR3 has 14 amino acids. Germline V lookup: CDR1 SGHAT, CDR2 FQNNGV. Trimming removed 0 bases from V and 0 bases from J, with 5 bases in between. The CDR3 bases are TGTGCCAGCAGCTTAGATAGAATGAACACTGAAGCTTTCTTT. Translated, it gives CASSLDRMNTEAFF.

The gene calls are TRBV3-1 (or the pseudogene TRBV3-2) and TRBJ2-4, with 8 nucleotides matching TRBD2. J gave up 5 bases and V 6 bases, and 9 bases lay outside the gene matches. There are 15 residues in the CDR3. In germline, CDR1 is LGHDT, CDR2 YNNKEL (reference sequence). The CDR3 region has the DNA TGTGCCAGCAGTATCGGGACTAGGGAGCAAAACATTCAGTACTTC. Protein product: CASSIGTREQNIQYF.

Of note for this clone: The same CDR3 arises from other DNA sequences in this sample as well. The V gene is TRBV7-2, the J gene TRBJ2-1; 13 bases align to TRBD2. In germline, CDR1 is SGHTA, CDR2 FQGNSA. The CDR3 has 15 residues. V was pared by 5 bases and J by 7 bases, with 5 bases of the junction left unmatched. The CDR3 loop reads CASSPLAGGRNEQFF. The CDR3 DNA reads TGTGCCAGCAGCCCACTAGCGGGGGGGAGGAATGAGCAGTTCTTC. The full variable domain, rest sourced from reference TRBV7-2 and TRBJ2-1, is GAGVSQSPSNKVTEKGKDVELRCDPISGHTALYWYRQSLGQGLEFLIYFQGNSAPDKSGLPSDRFSAERTGGSVSTLTIQRTQQEDSAVYLCASSPLAGGRNEQFFGPGTRLTVL.

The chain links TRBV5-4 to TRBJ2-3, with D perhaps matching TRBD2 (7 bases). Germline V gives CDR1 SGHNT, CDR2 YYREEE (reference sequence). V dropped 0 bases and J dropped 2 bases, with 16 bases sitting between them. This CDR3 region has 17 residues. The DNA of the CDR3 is TGTGCCAGCAGCTTGGATGGGCGGGGGCTACACACAGATACGCAGTATTTT. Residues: CASSLDGRGLHTDTQYF.

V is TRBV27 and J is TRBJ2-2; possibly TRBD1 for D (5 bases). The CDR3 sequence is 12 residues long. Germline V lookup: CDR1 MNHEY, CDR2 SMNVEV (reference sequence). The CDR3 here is CTTGQNTGELFF. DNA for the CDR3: TGTACCACAGGACAAAACACCGGGGAGCTGTTTTTT.

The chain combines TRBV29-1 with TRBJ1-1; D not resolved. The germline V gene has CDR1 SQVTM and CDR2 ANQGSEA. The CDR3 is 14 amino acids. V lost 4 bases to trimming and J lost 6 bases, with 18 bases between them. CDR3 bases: TGCAGCGTTGTGTCCGTGGGGAGGATTGCTGAAGCTTTCTTT. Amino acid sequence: CSVVSVGRIAEAFF. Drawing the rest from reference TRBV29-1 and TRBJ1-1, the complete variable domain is SAVISQKPSRDICQRGTSLTIQCQVDSQVTMMFWYRQQPGQSLTLIATANQGSEATYESGFVIDKFPISRPNLTFSTLTVSNMSPEDSSIYLCSVVSVGRIAEAFFGQGTRLTVV.

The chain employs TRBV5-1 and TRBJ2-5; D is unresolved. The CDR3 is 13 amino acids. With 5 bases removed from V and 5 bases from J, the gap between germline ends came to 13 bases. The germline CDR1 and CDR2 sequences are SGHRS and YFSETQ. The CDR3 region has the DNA TGCGCCAGCAGTGGTTGGCTCGGGGAGACCCAGTACTTC. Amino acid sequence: CASSGWLGETQYF.

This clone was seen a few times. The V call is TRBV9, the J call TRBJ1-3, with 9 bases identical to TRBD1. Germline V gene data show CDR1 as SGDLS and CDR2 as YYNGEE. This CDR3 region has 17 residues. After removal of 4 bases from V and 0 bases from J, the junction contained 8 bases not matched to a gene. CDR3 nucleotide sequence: TGTGCCAGCAGCAACACCGGGACAGGGCTCTCTGGAAACACCATATATTTT. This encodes CASSNTGTGLSGNTIYF.

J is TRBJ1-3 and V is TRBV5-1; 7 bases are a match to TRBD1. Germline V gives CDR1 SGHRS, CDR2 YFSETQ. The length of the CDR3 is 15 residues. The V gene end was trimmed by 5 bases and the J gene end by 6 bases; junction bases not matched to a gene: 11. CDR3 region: CASSSGTEVENTIYF. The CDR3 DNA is TGCGCCAGCAGTTCCGGGACAGAGGTTGAAAACACCATATATTTT. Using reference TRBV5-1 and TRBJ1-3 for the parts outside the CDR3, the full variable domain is KAGVTQTPRYLIKTRGQQVTLSCSPISGHRSVSWYQQTPGQGLQFLFEYFSETQRNKGNFPGRFSGRQFSNSRSEMNVSTLELGDSALYLCASSSGTEVENTIYFGEGSWLTVV.

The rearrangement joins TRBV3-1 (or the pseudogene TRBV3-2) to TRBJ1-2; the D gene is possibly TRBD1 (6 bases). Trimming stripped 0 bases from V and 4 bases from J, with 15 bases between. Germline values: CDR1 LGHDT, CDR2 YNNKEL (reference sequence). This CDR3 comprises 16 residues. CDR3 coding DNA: TGTGCCAGCAGCCAAGAGGGAGGGGGAGGGACCTATGGCTACACCTTC. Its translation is CASSQEGGGGTYGYTF.

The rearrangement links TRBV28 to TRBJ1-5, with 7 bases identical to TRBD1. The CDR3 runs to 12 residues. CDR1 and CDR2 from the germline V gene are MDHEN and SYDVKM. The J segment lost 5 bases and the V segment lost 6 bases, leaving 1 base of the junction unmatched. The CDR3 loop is CASRQGDQPQHF. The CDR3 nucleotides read TGTGCCAGCAGGCAGGGGGATCAGCCCCAGCATTTT.

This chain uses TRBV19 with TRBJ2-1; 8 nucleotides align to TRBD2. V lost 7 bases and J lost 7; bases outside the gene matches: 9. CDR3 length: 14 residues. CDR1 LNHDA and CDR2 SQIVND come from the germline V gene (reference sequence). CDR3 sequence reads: CASTSRREGNEQFF. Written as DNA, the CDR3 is TGTGCCAGTACGTCGAGACGGGAGGGGAATGAGCAGTTCTTC.